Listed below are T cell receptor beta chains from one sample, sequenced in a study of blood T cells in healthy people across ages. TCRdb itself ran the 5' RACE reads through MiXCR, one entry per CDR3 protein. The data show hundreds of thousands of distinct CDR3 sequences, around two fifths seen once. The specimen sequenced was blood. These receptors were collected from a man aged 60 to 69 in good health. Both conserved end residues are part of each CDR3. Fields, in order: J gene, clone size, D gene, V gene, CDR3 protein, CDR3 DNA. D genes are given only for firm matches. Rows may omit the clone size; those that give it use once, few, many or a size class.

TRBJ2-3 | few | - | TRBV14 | CASRRHGKDTQYF | TGTGCCAGCAGAAGACATGGAAAAGATACGCAGTATTTT
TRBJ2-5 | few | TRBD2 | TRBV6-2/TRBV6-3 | CASSYGTSGGVETQYF | TGTGCCAGCAGTTACGGGACTAGCGGGGGCGTGGAGACCCAGTACTTC
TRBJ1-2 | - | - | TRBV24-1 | CATSDFQGGGYTF | TGTGCCACCAGTGATTTCCAGGGAGGTGGCTACACCTTC
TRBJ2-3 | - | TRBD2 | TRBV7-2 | CASSKIAGGGTDTQYF | TGTGCCAGCAGCAAAATAGCGGGGGGTGGCACAGATACGCAGTATTTT
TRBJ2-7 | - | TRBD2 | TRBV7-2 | CASSPRDGGAYEQYF | TGTGCCAGCAGCCCCCGAGACGGGGGGGCATACGAGCAGTACTTC
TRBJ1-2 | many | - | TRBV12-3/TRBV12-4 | CASSWVVTYGYTF | TGTGCCAGCAGTTGGGTGGTGACCTATGGCTACACCTTC
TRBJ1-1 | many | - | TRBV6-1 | CASSQDVYEAFF | TGTGCCAGCAGTCAAGACGTTTATGAAGCTTTCTTT
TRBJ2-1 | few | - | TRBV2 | CASSGGARVDSYNEQFF | TGTGCCAGCAGTGGCGGGGCGCGGGTTGATTCCTACAATGAGCAGTTCTTC
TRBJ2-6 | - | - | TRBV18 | CASSPPQSNVLTF | TGTGCCAGCTCACCACCCCAGAGCAACGTCCTGACTTTC
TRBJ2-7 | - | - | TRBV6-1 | CASSERVGGEQYF | TGTGCCAGCAGTGAAAGGGTAGGGGGCGAGCAGTACTTC
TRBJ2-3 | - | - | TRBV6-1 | CASSEWYRGTDTQYF | TGTGCCAGCAGTGAGTGGTATAGGGGGACAGATACGCAGTATTTT
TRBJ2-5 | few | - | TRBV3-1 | CASSPARWEDQETQYF | TGTGCCAGCAGCCCCGCCCGGTGGGAAGACCAAGAGACCCAGTACTTC
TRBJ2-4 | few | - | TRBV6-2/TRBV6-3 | CASSYSSGLGLFWQYF | -
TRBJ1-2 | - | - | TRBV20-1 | CSASTRVTNGYTF | TGCAGTGCTTCAACACGGGTTACGAATGGCTACACCTTC
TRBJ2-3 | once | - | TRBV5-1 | CASSSTPQGSFYTDTQYF | TGCGCCAGCAGCTCCACCCCCCAGGGTAGCTTTTACACAGATACGCAGTATTTT
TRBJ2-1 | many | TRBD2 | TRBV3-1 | CASSLLGRGGNNEQFF | TGTGCCAGCAGCTTATTGGGCCGCGGGGGGAACAATGAGCAGTTCTTC
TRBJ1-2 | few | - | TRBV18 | CASSQQQDYYGYTF | TGTGCCAGCTCACAACAACAGGACTACTATGGCTACACCTTC
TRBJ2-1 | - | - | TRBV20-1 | CSARLTGKWGNEQFF | TGCAGTGCTAGACTTACAGGGAAATGGGGCAATGAGCAGTTCTTC
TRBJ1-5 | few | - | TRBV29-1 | CSVTLDSNQPQHF | TGCAGCGTTACTTTAGATAGCAATCAGCCCCAGCATTTT
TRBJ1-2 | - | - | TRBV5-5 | CASSPYTGAKNYGYTF | TGTGCCAGCAGCCCTTACACGGGGGCCAAAAACTATGGCTACACCTTC
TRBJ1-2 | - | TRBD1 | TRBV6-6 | CATVGQGNGYTF | TGTGCCACCGTCGGACAGGGTAATGGCTACACCTTC
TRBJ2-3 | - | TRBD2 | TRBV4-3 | CASSQRTSGGASDTQYF | TGCGCCAGCAGCCAAAGAACTAGCGGGGGGGCATCTGATACGCAGTATTTT
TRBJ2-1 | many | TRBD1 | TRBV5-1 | CASSLDTGDYNEQFF | TGCGCCAGCAGCTTGGATACAGGGGACTACAATGAGCAGTTCTTC
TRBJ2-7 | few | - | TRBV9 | CASSVGTSRPEQYF | TGTGCCAGCAGCGTGGGCACGAGTCGGCCCGAGCAGTACTTC
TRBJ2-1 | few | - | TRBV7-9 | CASSSQGSYNEQFF | TGTGCCAGCAGCTCCCAGGGGTCTTACAATGAGCAGTTCTTC
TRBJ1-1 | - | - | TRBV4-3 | CASSQATGKSTEAFF | TGCGCCAGCAGCCAAGCTACAGGGAAGAGCACTGAAGCTTTCTTT
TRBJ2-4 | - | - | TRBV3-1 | CASSPVLGRTKNIQYF | TGTGCCAGCAGCCCCGTTTTGGGGAGGACCAAAAACATTCAGTACTTC
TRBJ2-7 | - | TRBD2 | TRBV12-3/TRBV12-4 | CASSRSGGPFSSYNEQYF | TGTGCCAGCAGTCGTAGCGGGGGCCCCTTTAGCTCCTACAATGAGCAGTACTTC
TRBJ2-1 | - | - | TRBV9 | CASSVDERDNEQFF | TGTGCCAGCAGCGTAGACGAGCGGGACAATGAGCAGTTCTTC
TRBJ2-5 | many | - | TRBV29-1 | CSVPGPITWETQYF | TGCAGCGTCCCGGGACCCATCACTTGGGAGACCCAGTACTTC
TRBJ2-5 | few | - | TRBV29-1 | CSVVLTTILGTQYF | TGCAGCGTTGTCCTGACTACTATATTGGGGACCCAGTACTTC
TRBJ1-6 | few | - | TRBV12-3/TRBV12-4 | CASSLLQGDNSPLHF | TGTGCCAGCAGTTTACTCCAGGGTGACAATTCACCCCTCCACTTT
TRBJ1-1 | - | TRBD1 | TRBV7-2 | CASSLQGAHGKTEAFF | TGTGCCAGCAGCTTACAGGGGGCGCATGGTAAAACTGAAGCTTTCTTT
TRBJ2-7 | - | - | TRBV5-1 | CASSLDRVGTYEQYF | TGCGCCAGCAGCTTGGACAGGGTTGGAACCTACGAGCAGTACTTC
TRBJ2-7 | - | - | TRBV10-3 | CAIMLGKYEQYF | TGTGCCATCATGCTGGGAAAATACGAGCAGTACTTC
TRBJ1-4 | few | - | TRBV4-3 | CASSQDRVGINEKLFF | TGCGCCAGCAGCCAAGATCGGGTCGGGATAAATGAAAAACTGTTTTTT
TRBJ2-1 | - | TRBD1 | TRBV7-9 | CASSGTTGSDEQFF | TGTGCCAGCAGCGGAACGACAGGGTCGGATGAGCAGTTCTTC